This entry features one TCR beta chain sequence. This specimen comes from a study of blood T cell repertoires in COVID-19. Study-wide background: PBMCs, B-cell-depleted T cells, or T cells were the source of the cDNA or gDNA that made up the material.

The CDR3 runs 14 residues. Germline V gene lookup returns CDR1 SGHRS and CDR2 YFSETQ. V was shortened by 0 bases and J by 2 bases, with 8 bases between the two germline ends. Sequencing used immunoSEQ multiplex PCR; TCRdb keeps in-frame clones, though not all of them. The table lists about 62,000 clones, about four fifths of them singletons, with over 6% in the top ten. V usage is TRBV5-1 and J usage is TRBJ1-1; no firm D call. Sequencing input: peripheral blood. The TCR comes from a woman between 50 and 59 years old with active or convalescent COVID-19. The CDR3 sequence: CASSLGGPNTEAFF. The CDR3 nucleotides read TGCGCCAGCAGCTTGGGCGGCCCTAACACTGAAGCTTTCTTT.